The subject of this entry is one T cell receptor (beta chain). No antigen is known for it. The sample is drawn from a study of T cell responses to AZD1222 COVID-19 vaccine. General study findings and limits: The donor cohort was predominantly white British with a female majority, and clonal diversity may have been underestimated. Repertoires were obtained only post-peak T cell response.

TCRdb's copy holds only in-frame clones and misses some; the assay was immunoSEQ multiplex PCR. The table has around 200,000 clones, approximately 86% seen once. Trimming stripped 1 base from V and 3 bases from J, with 6 bases between. Germline V gene sequence: CDR1 SEHNR, CDR2 FQNEAQ (reference sequence). CDR3 length equals 13 residues. The clonotype originates from an adult in good health. Sequencing was performed on peripheral blood, taken on day 0 of AZD1222 vaccination. J is TRBJ1-2 and V is TRBV7-9; D uncertain. The CDR3, as DNA: TGTGCCAGCAGCTTAGGGCAGGACTATGGCTACACCTTC. Encoded protein: CASSLGQDYGYTF.